The clone carrying this T cell receptor (beta chain) was seen a single time. Using immunoSEQ multiplex PCR, the repertoire was profiled, and TCRdb retains in-frame clones only, with some absent. The sample contains around 68,000 clones, over 75% of which appear only once. The trim removed 6 bases at V and 6 bases at J, leaving 11 bases unmatched. This CDR3 has 15 residues. CDR1 and CDR2 (germline): MNHEY, SVGAGI. The source of the sample is a study of T cell changes during pregnancy in multiple sclerosis. The chain couples TRBV6-5 to TRBJ1-5, with 7 bases fitting TRBD1. The receptor was isolated from a female donor with multiple sclerosis, enrolled in a pregnancy study. The material was peripheral blood, obtained in the third trimester of pregnancy. DNA of the CDR3: TGTGCCAGCAGAACAAGACAGGGTGTGCGTCAGCCCCAGCATTTT. Translating gives CASRTRQGVRQPQHF.